Shown below are 20 T cell receptor beta chains from a single sample sequenced in a study of T cells in Graves' hyperthyroidism and ophthalmopathy. Amplified regions were TCR beta CDR3 sequences from RNA transcripts. First-round RT-PCR of the TCR CDR3 relied on the HTBI primer set. Via MiXCR, TCRdb re-called the multiplex PCR reads, giving one row per CDR3 protein. The sample includes 500,000 to 600,000 distinct CDR3 sequences, 46% seen only once; the top ten take about 8.3%. The sequenced sample was peripheral blood or thyroid tissue (not recorded which). The receptors come from a woman younger than 30 with Graves' hyperthyroidism.

The chain uses TRBV12-3 or TRBV12-4 and TRBJ1-4; no firm D call. CDR3 size: 15 residues. Trimming removed 5 bases from V and 0 bases from J, with 10 bases in between. The CDR3 loop reads CASSEEGATNEKLFF. CDR3 sequence (DNA): TGTGCCAGCAGTGAAGAAGGCGCAACTAATGAAAAACTGTTTTTT.

This clonotype showed up many times. The gene calls are TRBV5-4 and TRBJ1-1; D not resolved. Germline V gives CDR1 SGHNT, CDR2 YYREEE (reference sequence). The CDR3 is 14 residues long. V was trimmed by 3 bases and J by 1 base, leaving 10 bases between them. CDR3 region: CASSSPGWNTEAFF. For the CDR3, the DNA is TGTGCCAGCAGCTCCCCCGGGTGGAACACTGAAGCTTTCTTT.

At least ten counts were recorded for this clonotype. V is TRBV7-9 and J is TRBJ2-2, with D perhaps TRBD1 (6 bases). The V gene's germline CDR1 is SEHNR and CDR2 FQNEAQ (reference sequence). V dropped 6 bases and J dropped 7 bases, with 21 bases sitting between them. The CDR3 loop spans 16 amino acids. CDR3 sequence (DNA): TGTGCCAGCAGTCCAACAGGGATGGGATCTGGCGGGGAGCTGTTTTTT. This codes for CASSPTGMGSGGELFF.

The genes are TRBV29-1 and TRBJ2-1; TRBD2 is a possible D gene (6 bases). CDR1 and CDR2 from the germline V gene are SQVTM and ANQGSEA. V gave up 7 bases and J gave up 5 bases, with 12 bases separating them. The CDR3 is made up of 12 amino acids. The DNA for the CDR3 is TGCAGCGGGACCTCGGGGGACAATGAGCAGTTCTTC. Protein product: CSGTSGDNEQFF.

The sample holds many counts of this clonotype. The J gene is TRBJ1-5, the V gene TRBV20-1; perhaps TRBD1 as D (6 bases). CDR1 is DFQATT and CDR2 is SNEGSKA in the germline V gene (reference sequence). Trimming took 0 bases from V and 7 from J, leaving 13 bases between them. CDR3 length: 14 residues. The CDR3 DNA reads as TGCAGTGCTAGAGATGTGGGGGCACGACAGCCCCAGCATTTT. Translated: CSARDVGARQPQHF.

This clonotype was counted many times. J is TRBJ1-1 and V is TRBV12-3 or TRBV12-4; D ambiguous. The CDR3 length is 14 residues. V was clipped by 3 bases and J by 6 bases, with 14 bases between them. CDR3 residues: CASSFQEDGPEAFF. CDR3 nucleotide sequence: TGTGCCAGCAGTTTCCAGGAAGATGGACCTGAAGCTTTCTTT.

The chain combines TRBV11-1 with TRBJ2-7; 7 bases fit TRBD2. CDR1 is SGHAT and CDR2 is FQDESV in the germline V gene (reference sequence). Losses at the gene ends were 5 bases for V and 7 bases for J; bases not matched to a gene: 14. The CDR3 runs to 15 residues. The CDR3 here is CASSPTAGAYNEQYF. The CDR3 nucleotides read TGTGCCAGCAGCCCAACGGCGGGAGCCTACAATGAGCAGTACTTC.

The chain joins TRBV25-1 to TRBJ1-2, with TRBD1 as a possible D gene (5 bases). Germline V gene sequence: CDR1 MGHDK, CDR2 SYGVNS. V was pared by 3 bases and J by 12 bases, with 8 bases between. The CDR3 length is 10 residues. CDR3 protein: CASSDREHTF. CDR3 in DNA: TGTGCCAGCAGTGACAGGGAGCACACCTTC.

This rearrangement joins TRBV5-6 to TRBJ1-1; D gene unclear. CDR1 SGHDT and CDR2 YYEEEE come from the germline V gene. The CDR3 runs 16 residues. The ends were cut back, 0 bases at V and 0 bases at J, with 12 bases in the middle. CDR3 in DNA: TGTGCCAGCAGCTTGGGGAGGGAGGGAATGAACACTGAAGCTTTCTTT. Translation: CASSLGREGMNTEAFF.

This clonotype came up many times. The chain employs TRBV18 and TRBJ1-6; tentatively, D is TRBD1 (5 bases). The germline V and J ends were trimmed by 3 bases and 9 bases, with 12 bases remaining between them. The CDR3 is 14 amino acids. CDR1 is KGHSH, CDR2 LQKENI, per germline. CDR3 in DNA: TGTGCCAGCTCACCCGACAGTATGGGTTCACCCCTCCACTTT. Residues: CASSPDSMGSPLHF.

This clonotype was recorded many times. This may be a read error, as it is one base from a much larger clone. Given the absence of the conserved phenylalanine or tryptophan at the CDR3 end, a read error is likely. The gene calls are TRBV2 and TRBJ1-1, with D hard to call. The CDR3 is 13 residues long. CDR1 SNHLY and CDR2 FYNNEI come from the germline V gene. Trimming removed 6 bases at V and 1 base at J, with 9 bases between. CDR3: CASREAWNTEAFL. In nucleotides, the CDR3 is TGTGCCAGCAGGGAGGCGTGGAACACTGAAGCTTTCCTT.

This clonotype appeared many times. The chain is built from TRBV20-1 and TRBJ2-7; tentatively, D is TRBD1 or TRBD2 (5 bases each). The CDR3 consists of 15 residues. CDR1 is DFQATT, CDR2 SNEGSKA, per germline (reference sequence). V lost 5 bases to trimming and J lost 5 bases, with 22 bases between them. This chain's CDR3 is CSAYGTESALDEQYF. The CDR3 DNA reads as TGCAGTGCTTATGGGACGGAGTCTGCCCTCGACGAGCAGTACTTC.

This clonotype was detected ten times or more. The rearrangement links TRBV12-3 or TRBV12-4 to TRBJ2-7; 11 positions agree with TRBD1. The CDR3 length is 13 residues. Unmatched junction bases numbered 6, after V lost 5 bases and J lost 9 bases. CDR3 bases: TGTGCCAGCAGTCCCTCCGGGACAGGGGGGCAGTACTTC. It translates to CASSPSGTGGQYF.

V and J are TRBV7-6 and TRBJ2-5, with 7 bases fitting TRBD1. Germline CDR1 reads SGHVS; CDR2 reads FNYEAQ. V lost 0 bases to trimming and J lost 9 bases; unmatched junction nucleotides: 7. The length of the CDR3 is 14 residues. This CDR3 reads CASSLATAQGAQYF. In DNA, the CDR3 is TGTGCCAGCAGCTTAGCCACAGCTCAGGGGGCCCAGTACTTC. The whole variable domain, remainder taken from reference TRBV7-6 and TRBJ2-5, is GAGVSQSPRYKVTKRGQDVALRCDPISGHVSLYWYRQALGQGPEFLTYFNYEAQQDKSGLPNDRFSAERPEGSISTLTIQRTEQRDSAMYRCASSLATAQGAQYFGPGTRLLVL.

The CDR3 loop is CASSSEGMAYGYTF. In DNA, the CDR3 is TGTGCCAGCAGTTCCGAGGGTATGGCCTATGGCTACACCTTC. This chain links TRBV12-3 or TRBV12-4 with TRBJ1-2; D unresolved. Trimming stripped 4 bases from V and 4 bases from J, with 13 bases between. CDR3 length: 14 residues.

This clonotype was detected ten times or more. J is TRBJ1-5 and V is TRBV13, with D maybe TRBD1 (5 bases). The germline V gene has CDR1 PRHDT and CDR2 FYEKMQ (reference sequence). Trimming pared 3 bases from V and 7 bases from J, leaving 13 bases between. CDR3 size: 14 residues. Here the CDR3 DNA reads TGTGCCAGCAGCTTCAGCAGGGTTGGGCAGCCCCAGCATTTT. This encodes CASSFSRVGQPQHF.

This clonotype was seen ten or more times. This chain links TRBV29-1 with TRBJ2-2; 8 nucleotides line up with TRBD1. Germline CDR1 reads SQVTM; CDR2 reads ANQGSEA. This CDR3 comprises 14 residues. The trim removed 5 bases at V and 0 bases at J, leaving 2 bases unmatched. CDR3 sequence (DNA): TGCAGCGTTACACAGGGGGCGAACACCGGGGAGCTGTTTTTT. It yields the protein CSVTQGANTGELFF.

Of note for this clonotype: This may arise from a read error, as a much more abundant clone is one base away. Given the absence of the conserved phenylalanine or tryptophan at the CDR3 end, a read error is likely. The chain carries TRBV7-8 and TRBJ2-7; 9 nucleotides agree with TRBD2. After removal of 5 bases from V and 6 bases from J, the junction contained 11 bases not matched to a gene. Germline loops: CDR1 SGHVS, CDR2 FQNEAQ. There are 15 residues in the CDR3. The CDR3 DNA is TGTGCCAGCAGCCAGTGGCTAGCGGGATACGGCGAGCAGTACCTC. Translating it yields CASSQWLAGYGEQYL.

This clonotype was seen a few times. The chain uses TRBV6-6 and TRBJ2-7; the D is unclear. Trimming removed 4 bases from V and 0 bases from J, with 10 bases in between. CDR3 length equals 14 residues. In germline, CDR1 is MNHNY, CDR2 SVGAGI (reference sequence). DNA of the CDR3: TGTGCCAGCAGTTCCTCCGACGGCTCCTACGAGCAGTACTTC. Its protein is CASSSSDGSYEQYF.

This clonotype came up a few times. A junction end diverges from the germline sequence, so it may reflect a read error. The J gene is TRBJ2-7, the V gene TRBV6-2 or TRBV6-3; D is unresolved. Germline V lookup: CDR1 MNHEY, CDR2 SVGEGT. The CDR3 totals 14 residues. This CDR3 is CASSLAGPLGLLDF. In DNA, the CDR3 is TGTGCCAGCAGTTTAGCCGGGCCCTTAGGGCTATTGGACTTC.